The clone carrying this T cell receptor beta chain was found many times. What it recognizes is unknown. Genomic DNA acted as the template from which TCR beta VDJ combination and CDR3 sequence profiling were carried out. One entry per CDR3 protein, called by TCRdb with MiXCR from the reads. The table shows 150,000 to 200,000 distinct CDR3 sequences, with nearly 50% occurring only once. This sample is drawn from a study of CD8+CD57+ T cells in acquired aplastic anemia. Across the whole study: Sorted cells (CD4+ and CD8+) yielded DNA amounts that averaged 3.2 ug.

All patients picked for sequencing had shown, by flow cytometry, an expansion of CD8+CD57+ cells. Among the patients, none had received any therapy at the time of blood sampling. General study points: Patients shared approximately 30 CD8+ CDR3 sequences with controls.

Sequencing was done on a sample of sorted CD4+, CD8+, or CD8+CD57+ T cells (not recorded which) from PBMCs. The TCR sequence derives from a human donor with aplastic anemia.

CDR3 region: CASSYGRVGETQYF. The CDR3 DNA reads as TGTGCCAGCAGTTACGGGCGGGTTGGGGAGACCCAGTACTTC. The chain combines TRBV6-6 with TRBJ2-5; possible D gene TRBD2, 5 bases. CDR3 length equals 14 residues. CDR1 is MNHNY and CDR2 is SVGAGI in the germline V gene (reference sequence). With 2 bases removed from V and 5 bases from J, the gap between germline ends came to 12 bases.